The clone carrying this T cell receptor (beta chain) is a singleton in its sample. The antigen is unknown. With 6 bases clipped from V and 8 bases from J, the junction kept 6 bases outside the gene matches. Germline V gives CDR1 SGHTA, CDR2 FQGNSA. The CDR3 covers 13 residues. This sample was included in a study of cytomegalovirus exposure and HLA in healthy donors. Whole-study findings and limits: Analysis was carried out at a later point, and it linked a missense DCLRE1C variant to TCR beta V- and J-gene trimming. Apparent HLA restriction characterized most CMV-associated TCR beta chains in a later analysis.

Primers for the PCR totalled 60 Vbeta and 13 Jbeta. Clones were read by immunoSEQ multiplex PCR, and TCRdb kept only the in-frame ones, dropping some. The table lists about 68,000 clones, roughly 77% of them singletons. This chain connects TRBV7-2 to TRBJ2-3; 9 bases agree with TRBD2. The TCR was taken from a human donor in good health. The sample taken for sequencing was PBMCs. This CDR3 reads CASRSGGLVTQYF. CDR3 sequence (DNA): TGTGCCAGCAGGAGCGGGGGGCTGGTTACGCAGTATTTT.